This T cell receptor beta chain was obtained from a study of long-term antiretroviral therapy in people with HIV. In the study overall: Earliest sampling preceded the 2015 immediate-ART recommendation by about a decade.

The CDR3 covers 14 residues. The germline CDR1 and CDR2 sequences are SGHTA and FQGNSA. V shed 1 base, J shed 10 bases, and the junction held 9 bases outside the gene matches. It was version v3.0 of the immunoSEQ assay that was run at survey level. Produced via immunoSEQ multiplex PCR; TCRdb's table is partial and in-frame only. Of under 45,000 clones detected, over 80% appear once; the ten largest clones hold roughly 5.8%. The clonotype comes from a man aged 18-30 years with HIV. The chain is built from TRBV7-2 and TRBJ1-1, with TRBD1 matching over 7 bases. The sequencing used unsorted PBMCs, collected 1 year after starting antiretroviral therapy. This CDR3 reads CASSLVRGGGGAFF. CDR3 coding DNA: TGTGCCAGCAGCTTAGTAAGGGGAGGGGGCGGAGCTTTCTTT.